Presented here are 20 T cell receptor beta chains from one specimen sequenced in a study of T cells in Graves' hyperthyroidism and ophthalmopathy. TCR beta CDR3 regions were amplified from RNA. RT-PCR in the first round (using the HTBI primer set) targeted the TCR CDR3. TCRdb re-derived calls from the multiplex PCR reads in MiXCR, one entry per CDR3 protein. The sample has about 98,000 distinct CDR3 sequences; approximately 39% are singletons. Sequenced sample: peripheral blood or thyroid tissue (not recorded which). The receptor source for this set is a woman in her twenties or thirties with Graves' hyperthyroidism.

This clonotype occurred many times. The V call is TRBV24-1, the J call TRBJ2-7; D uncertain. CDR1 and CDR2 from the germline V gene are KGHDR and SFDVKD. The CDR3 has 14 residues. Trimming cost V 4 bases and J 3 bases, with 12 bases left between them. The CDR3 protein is CATSDSGFFYEQYF. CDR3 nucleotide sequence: TGTGCCACCAGTGACTCCGGGTTCTTCTACGAGCAGTACTTC.

The CDR3 is CASSDSTVNTEAFF. The CDR3 region has the DNA TGCGCCAGCAGTGATTCTACAGTGAACACTGAAGCTTTCTTT. This chain joins TRBV10-2 and TRBJ1-1; D not certain. The germline CDR1 and CDR2 sequences are WSHSY and SAAADI. Deletions cut 3 bases from V and 0 bases from J, with 8 bases between. The CDR3 is made up of 14 amino acids.

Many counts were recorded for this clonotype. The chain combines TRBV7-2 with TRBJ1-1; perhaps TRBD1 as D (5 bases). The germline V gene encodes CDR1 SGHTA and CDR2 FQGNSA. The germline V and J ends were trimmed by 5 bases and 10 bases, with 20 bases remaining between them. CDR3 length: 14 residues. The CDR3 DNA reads TGTGCCAGCAGCCCCAACCCGAGTGGGGGGGGAGCTTTCTTT. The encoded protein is CASSPNPSGGGAFF. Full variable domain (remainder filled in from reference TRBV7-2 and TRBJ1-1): GAGVSQSPSNKVTEKGKDVELRCDPISGHTALYWYRQSLGQGLEFLIYFQGNSAPDKSGLPSDRFSAERTGGSVSTLTIQRTQQEDSAVYLCASSPNPSGGGAFFGQGTRLTVV.

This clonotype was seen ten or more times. The CDR3 sequence: CASSSDIFPEAFF. The CDR3, as DNA: TGTGCCAGCAGCTCAGACATTTTTCCTGAAGCTTTCTTT. The chain combines TRBV7-9 with TRBJ1-1; D is undetermined. V lost 4 bases to trimming and J lost 6 bases, with 12 bases between them. The CDR3 consists of 13 residues. Per the germline V gene, CDR1 is SEHNR and CDR2 is FQNEAQ (reference sequence).

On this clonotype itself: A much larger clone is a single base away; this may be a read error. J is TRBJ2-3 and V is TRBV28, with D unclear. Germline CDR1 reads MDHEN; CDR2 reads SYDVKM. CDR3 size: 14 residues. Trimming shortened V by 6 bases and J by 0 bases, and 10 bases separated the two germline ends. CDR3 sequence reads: CASSGPSSTDTQYF. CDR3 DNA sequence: TGTGCCAGCAGCGGACCTTCTAGCACAGATACGCAGTATTTT. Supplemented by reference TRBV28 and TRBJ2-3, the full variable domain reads DVKVTQSSRYLVKRTGEKVFLECVQDMDHENMFWYRQDPGLGLRLIYFSYDVKMKEKGDIPEGYSVSREKKERFSLILESASTNQTSMYLCASSGPSSTDTQYFGPGTRLTVL.

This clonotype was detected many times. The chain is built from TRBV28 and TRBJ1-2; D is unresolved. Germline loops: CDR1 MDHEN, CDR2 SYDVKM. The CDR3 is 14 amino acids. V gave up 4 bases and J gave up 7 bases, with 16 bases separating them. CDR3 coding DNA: TGTGCCAGCAGTTCTCCCCCGGCACAGAGTGGCTACACCTTC. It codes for CASSSPPAQSGYTF.

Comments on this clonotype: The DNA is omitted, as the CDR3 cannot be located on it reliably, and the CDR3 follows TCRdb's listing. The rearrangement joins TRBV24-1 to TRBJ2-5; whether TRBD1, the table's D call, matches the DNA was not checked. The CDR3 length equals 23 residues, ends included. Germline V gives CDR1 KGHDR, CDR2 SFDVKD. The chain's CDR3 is CAIPNQTALYFCATSGDTKTQYF.

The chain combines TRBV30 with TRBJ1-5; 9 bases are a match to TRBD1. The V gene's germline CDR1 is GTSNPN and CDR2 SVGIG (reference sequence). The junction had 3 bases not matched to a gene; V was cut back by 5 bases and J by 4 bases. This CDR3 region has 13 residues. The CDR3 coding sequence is TGTGCCTGGGGGACAGGGTGGAATCAGCCCCAGCATTTT. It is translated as CAWGTGWNQPQHF.

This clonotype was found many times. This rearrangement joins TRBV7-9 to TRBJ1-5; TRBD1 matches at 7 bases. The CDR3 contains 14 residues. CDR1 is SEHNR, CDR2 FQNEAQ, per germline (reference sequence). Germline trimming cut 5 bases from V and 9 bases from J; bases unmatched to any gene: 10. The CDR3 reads CASSRGQVIWPQHF. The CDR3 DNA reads TGTGCCAGCAGCCGCGGACAGGTCATATGGCCCCAGCATTTT.

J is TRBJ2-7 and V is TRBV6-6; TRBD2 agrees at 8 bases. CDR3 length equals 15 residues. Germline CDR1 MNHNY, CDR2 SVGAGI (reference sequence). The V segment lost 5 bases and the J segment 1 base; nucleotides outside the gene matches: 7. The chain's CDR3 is CASSPNRGGSYEQYF. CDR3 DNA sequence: TGTGCCAGCAGTCCCAATCGGGGGGGGTCCTACGAGCAGTACTTC.

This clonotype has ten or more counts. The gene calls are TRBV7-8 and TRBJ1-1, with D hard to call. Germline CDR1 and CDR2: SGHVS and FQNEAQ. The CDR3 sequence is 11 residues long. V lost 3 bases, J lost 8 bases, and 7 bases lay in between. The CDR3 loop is CASSFFTEAFF. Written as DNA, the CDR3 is TGTGCCAGCAGCTTTTTCACAGAAGCTTTCTTT.

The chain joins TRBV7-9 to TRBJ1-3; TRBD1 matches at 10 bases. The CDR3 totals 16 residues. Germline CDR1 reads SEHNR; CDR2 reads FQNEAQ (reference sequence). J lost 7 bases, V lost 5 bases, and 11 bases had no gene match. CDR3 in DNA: TGTGCCAGCAGCCCCCCCCCGGGACAGGGGTGGAACACCATATATTTT. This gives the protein CASSPPPGQGWNTIYF. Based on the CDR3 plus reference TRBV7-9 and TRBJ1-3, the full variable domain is DTGVSQNPRHKITKRGQNVTFRCDPISEHNRLYWYRQTLGQGPEFLTYFQNEAQLEKSRLLSDRFSAERPKGSFSTLEIQRTEQGDSAMYLCASSPPPGQGWNTIYFGEGSWLTVV.

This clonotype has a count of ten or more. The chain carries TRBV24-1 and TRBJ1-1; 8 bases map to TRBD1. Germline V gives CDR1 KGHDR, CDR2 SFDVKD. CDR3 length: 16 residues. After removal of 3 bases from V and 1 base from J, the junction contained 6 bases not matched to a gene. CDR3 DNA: TGTGCCACCAGTGATACTACCGGGACAGGGAACACTGAAGCTTTCTTT. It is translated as CATSDTTGTGNTEAFF.

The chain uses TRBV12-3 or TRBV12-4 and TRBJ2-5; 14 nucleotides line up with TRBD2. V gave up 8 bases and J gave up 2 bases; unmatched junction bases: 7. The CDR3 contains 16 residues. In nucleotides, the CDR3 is TGTGCCAGCGGCCCCGGACTAGCGGGAGGACAAGAGACCCAGTACTTC. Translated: CASGPGLAGGQETQYF.

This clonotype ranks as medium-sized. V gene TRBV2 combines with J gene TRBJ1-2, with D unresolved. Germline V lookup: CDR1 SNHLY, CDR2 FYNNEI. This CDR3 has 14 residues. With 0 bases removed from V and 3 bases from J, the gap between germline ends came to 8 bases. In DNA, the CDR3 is TGTGCCAGCAGTGAAGCGGCCAGGTACTATGGCTACACCTTC. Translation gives CASSEAARYYGYTF.

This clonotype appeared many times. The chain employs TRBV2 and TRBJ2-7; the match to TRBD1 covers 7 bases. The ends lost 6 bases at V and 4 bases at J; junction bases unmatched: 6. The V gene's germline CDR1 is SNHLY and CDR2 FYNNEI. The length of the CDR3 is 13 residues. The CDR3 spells CASRVTGWYEQYF. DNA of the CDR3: TGTGCCAGCAGGGTGACAGGGTGGTACGAGCAGTACTTC.

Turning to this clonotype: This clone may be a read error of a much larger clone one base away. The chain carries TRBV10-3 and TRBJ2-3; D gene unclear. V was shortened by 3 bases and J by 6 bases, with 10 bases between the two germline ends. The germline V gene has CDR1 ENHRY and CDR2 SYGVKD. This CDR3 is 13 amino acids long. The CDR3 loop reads CAISDADRDTQYF. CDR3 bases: TGTGCCATCAGTGACGCGGACCGTGATACGCAGTATTTT.

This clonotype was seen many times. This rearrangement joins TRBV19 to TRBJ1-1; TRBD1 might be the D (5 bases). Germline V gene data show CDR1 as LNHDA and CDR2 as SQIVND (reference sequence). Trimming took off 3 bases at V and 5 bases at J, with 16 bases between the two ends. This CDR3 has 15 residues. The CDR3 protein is CASSIMGQGKTEAFF. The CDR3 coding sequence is TGTGCCAGTAGTATTATGGGGCAGGGCAAGACTGAAGCTTTCTTT.

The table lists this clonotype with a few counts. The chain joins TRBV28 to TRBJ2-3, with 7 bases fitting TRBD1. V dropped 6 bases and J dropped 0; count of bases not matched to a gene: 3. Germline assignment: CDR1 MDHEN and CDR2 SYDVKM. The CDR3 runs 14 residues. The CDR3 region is CASRTGPSTDTQYF. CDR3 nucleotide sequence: TGTGCCAGCAGGACAGGGCCTAGCACAGATACGCAGTATTTT.

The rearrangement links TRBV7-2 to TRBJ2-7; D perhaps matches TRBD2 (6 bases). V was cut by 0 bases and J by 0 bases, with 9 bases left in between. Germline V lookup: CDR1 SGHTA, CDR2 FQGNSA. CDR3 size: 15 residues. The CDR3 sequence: CASSLAIGSSYEQYF. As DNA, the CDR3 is TGTGCCAGCAGCTTAGCTATCGGGAGCTCCTACGAGCAGTACTTC.